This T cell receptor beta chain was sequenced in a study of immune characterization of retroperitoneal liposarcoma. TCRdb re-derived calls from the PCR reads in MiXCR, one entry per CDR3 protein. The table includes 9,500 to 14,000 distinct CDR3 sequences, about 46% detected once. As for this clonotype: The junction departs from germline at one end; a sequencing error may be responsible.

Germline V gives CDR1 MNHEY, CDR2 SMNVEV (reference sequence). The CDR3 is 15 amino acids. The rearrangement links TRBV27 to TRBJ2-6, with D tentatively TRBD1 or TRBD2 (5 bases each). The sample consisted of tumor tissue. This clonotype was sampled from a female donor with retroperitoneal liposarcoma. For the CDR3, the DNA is TGCGCAAGTTTTTTTCTGGGGGTTGGGGCCAACGTCCTGACTTTC. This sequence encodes CASFFLGVGANVLTF.